The rows below give T cell receptor beta chains drawn from one sample of a study of post-analysis software for immune sequencing data. TCRdb passed the PCR reads through MiXCR, listing each CDR3 protein once. This sample yields approximately 360,000 distinct CDR3 sequences, of which approximately 33% are seen a single time; over 10% belongs to the top ten. The sequenced material came from blood. The receptors originated from a girl aged 10 to 17 with multiple sclerosis. Both conserved end residues are part of each CDR3. D genes are given only for firm matches. Clone size, where shown, is once, few, many, or a class for clones that have expanded.

CDR3,DNA,J,V,size,D
CASSLVSNEKLFF,TGTGCCAGCAGTTTGGTGTCTAATGAAAAACTGTTTTTT,TRBJ1-4,TRBV28,-,-
CASSQDQAGGMDEQFF,TGCGCCAGCAGCCAAGATCAGGCGGGGGGCATGGATGAGCAGTTCTTC,TRBJ2-1,TRBV4-3,-,TRBD2
CASSSDGKNIQYF,TGCGCCAGCAGCTCCGACGGGAAAAACATTCAGTACTTC,TRBJ2-4,TRBV5-1,-,-
CASSLVPQREAFF,TGTGCCAGCAGCTTAGTCCCCCAGCGTGAAGCTTTCTTT,TRBJ1-1,TRBV7-8,few,-
CASLQGAWGEQYF,TGTGCCAGCCTACAGGGGGCCTGGGGCGAGCAGTACTTC,TRBJ2-7,TRBV28,few,TRBD1
CSVAREGGHGYTF,TGCAGCGTCGCCAGGGAGGGCGGCCATGGCTACACCTTC,TRBJ1-2,TRBV29-1,-,-
CASSSPRGEQFF,TGTGCCAGCAGTTCCCCCCGGGGTGAGCAGTTCTTC,TRBJ2-1,TRBV6-2/TRBV6-3,-,-
CASSPDERIWGYTF,TGTGCCAGCTCACCGGACGAGCGGATTTGGGGCTACACCTTC,TRBJ1-2,TRBV18,few,-
CASSLLQAGYYNEQFF,TGTGCCAGCAGCTTGTTACAGGCAGGTTACTACAATGAGCAGTTCTTC,TRBJ2-1,TRBV5-6,-,-
CASSQALNTEAFF,TGCGCCAGCAGCCAAGCATTGAACACTGAAGCTTTCTTT,TRBJ1-1,TRBV5-1,-,-
CASSLIGGGAIYEQYF,TGTGCCAGCAGTTTAATAGGCGGGGGGGCCATTTACGAGCAGTACTTC,TRBJ2-7,TRBV27,-,TRBD2
CASSPGRVSYEQYF,TGCGCCAGCAGCCCGGGACGGGTATCCTACGAGCAGTACTTC,TRBJ2-7,TRBV4-1,-,-
CASSPLLSGELFF,TGTGCCAGCAGTCCTCTCCTAAGCGGGGAGCTGTTTTTT,TRBJ2-2,TRBV6-5,-,-
CASSPSGGALDTQYF,TGTGCCAGCAGCCCTAGCGGGGGGGCCTTAGATACGCAGTATTTT,TRBJ2-3,TRBV7-8,-,TRBD2
CASSSNLGQGIYEQYF,TGTGCCAGCAGCTCTAACCTCGGACAGGGAATATACGAGCAGTACTTC,TRBJ2-7,TRBV7-9,-,TRBD1
CASSYLPASGLYNEQFF,TGTGCCAGCAGTTACTTGCCAGCTAGCGGACTCTACAATGAGCAGTTCTTC,TRBJ2-1,TRBV6-2/TRBV6-3,-,TRBD2
CASSQEGAGANEQFF,TGTGCCAGCAGCCAAGAGGGAGCAGGGGCCAATGAGCAGTTCTTC,TRBJ2-1,TRBV3-1,-,-